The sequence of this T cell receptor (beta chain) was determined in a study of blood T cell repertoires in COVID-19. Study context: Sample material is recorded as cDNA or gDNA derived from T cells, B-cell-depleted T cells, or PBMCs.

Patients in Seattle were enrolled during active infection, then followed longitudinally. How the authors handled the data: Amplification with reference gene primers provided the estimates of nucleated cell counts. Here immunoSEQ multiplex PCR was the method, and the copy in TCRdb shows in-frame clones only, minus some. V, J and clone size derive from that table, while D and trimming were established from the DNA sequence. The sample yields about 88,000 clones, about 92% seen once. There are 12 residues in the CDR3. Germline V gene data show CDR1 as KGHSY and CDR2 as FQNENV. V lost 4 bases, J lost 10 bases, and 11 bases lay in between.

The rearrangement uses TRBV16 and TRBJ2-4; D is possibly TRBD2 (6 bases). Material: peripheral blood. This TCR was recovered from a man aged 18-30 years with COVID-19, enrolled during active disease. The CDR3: CASSPQGRIQYF. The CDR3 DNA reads TGTGCCAGCAGCCCCCAAGGGAGGATTCAGTACTTC.